The 18 T cell receptor beta chains below all came from one sample that was sequenced in a study of cytomegalovirus exposure and HLA in healthy donors. PCR primers comprised 60 Vbeta and 13 Jbeta primers. Data came from immunoSEQ multiplex PCR; TCRdb stores just in-frame clones and leaves some out. Of roughly 200,000 clones in the sample, around 86% were seen once. The source material was PBMCs. The receptor set was obtained from a woman in her forties in good health and CMV-seronegative.

The sample holds a few counts of this clone. The rearrangement links TRBV4-2 to TRBJ2-2; TRBD1 agrees at 7 bases. J gave up 6 bases and V 1 base, and 5 bases lay outside the gene matches. Germline V lookup: CDR1 LGHNA, CDR2 YNFKEQ. The CDR3 contains 15 residues. In DNA, the CDR3 is TGTGCCAGCAGCCAAGGGGACAGTAGTTCCGGGGAGCTGTTTTTT. Translation gives CASSQGDSSSGELFF.

The chain joins TRBV7-9 to TRBJ1-1; a possible D gene is TRBD1 (5 bases). CDR1 SEHNR and CDR2 FQNEAQ come from the germline V gene (reference sequence). This CDR3 has 16 residues. V lost 1 base to trimming and J lost 4 bases, with 16 bases between them. In nucleotides, the CDR3 is TGTGCCAGCAGCTTAGTCCCGGGGGACCGCGGCACTGAAGCTTTCTTT. This encodes CASSLVPGDRGTEAFF.

The rearrangement uses TRBV30 and TRBJ2-1; D uncertain. CDR3 length: 13 residues. Trimming stripped 3 bases from V and 5 bases from J, with 11 bases between. Germline V gene sequence: CDR1 GTSNPN, CDR2 SVGIG (reference sequence). The CDR3 region has the DNA TGTGCCTGGAGCTTCACCCTAAACAATGAGCAGTTCTTC. Translating gives CAWSFTLNNEQFF.

This clone was seen more than once but under ten times. The genes are TRBV18 and TRBJ1-2; TRBD1 matches 9 bases. Trimming cost V 4 bases and J 7 bases; bases outside gene matches: 4. CDR1 and CDR2 from the germline V gene are KGHSH and LQKENI. The CDR3 covers 13 residues. The CDR3 nucleotides are TGTGCCAGCTCACTGGACAGGGGTCTTGGCTACACCTTC. Translated, it gives CASSLDRGLGYTF.

This clone showed up just a few times. This chain joins TRBV6-6 and TRBJ2-2; the match to TRBD1 covers 9 bases. Per germline, CDR1 MNHNY and CDR2 SVGAGI (reference sequence). V gave up 4 bases and J gave up 5 bases; unmatched junction bases: 5. The CDR3 consists of 15 residues. CDR3 protein: CASSSGTGWTGELFF. The DNA of the CDR3 is TGTGCCAGCAGTTCCGGGACAGGGTGGACCGGGGAGCTGTTTTTT.

The table lists this clone with a few counts. The V gene is TRBV13, the J gene TRBJ2-7; TRBD1 agrees at 8 bases. The CDR3 sequence is 14 residues long. Trimming removed 2 bases from V and 2 bases from J; junction bases left unmatched: 2. From germline, CDR1 is PRHDT and CDR2 FYEKMQ (reference sequence). The CDR3 sequence: CASSLTDRAYEQYF. The CDR3 bases are TGTGCCAGCAGCTTAACGGACAGGGCCTACGAGCAGTACTTC.

The chain joins TRBV12-5 to TRBJ2-1; 7 bases fit TRBD2. The CDR3 totals 15 residues. V trimming: 1 base; J trimming: 6 bases; junction bases outside the gene matches: 6. Germline CDR1 LGHNT, CDR2 FRNRAP. The CDR3 nucleotides are TGTGCTAGTGGTTTGGGACTAGCCGGGTCCAATGAGCAGTTCTTC. It is translated as CASGLGLAGSNEQFF.

The chain links TRBV30 to TRBJ1-2, with 8 bases fitting TRBD1. V trimming: 3 bases; J trimming: 4 bases; junction bases outside the gene matches: 7. CDR3 length: 14 residues. Germline loops: CDR1 GTSNPN, CDR2 SVGIG (reference sequence). The CDR3 DNA reads as TGTGCCTGGAGACGGGACAGGCGTGCCTATGGCTACACCTTC. Translating it yields CAWRRDRRAYGYTF.

The chain has TRBV29-1 and TRBJ2-1, with D possibly being TRBD1 (5 bases). The V end was cut by 6 bases, the J end by 0 bases, with 24 bases between. The CDR3 runs to 18 residues. Germline V gene lookup returns CDR1 SQVTM and CDR2 ANQGSEA. The chain's CDR3 is CSVPPRKFDRDSYNEQFF. CDR3 coding DNA: TGCAGCGTCCCACCCCGCAAATTCGACAGAGACTCCTACAATGAGCAGTTCTTC.

The CDR3 sequence is CAWSLGLSRDEQFF. The CDR3 DNA follows: TGTGCCTGGAGTCTAGGACTCTCTAGGGATGAGCAGTTCTTC. The chain employs TRBV30 and TRBJ2-1; D is perhaps TRBD2 (5 bases). This CDR3 region has 14 residues. Germline V gives CDR1 GTSNPN, CDR2 SVGIG (reference sequence). V lost 2 bases, J lost 8 bases, and 16 bases lay in between.

This clone was detected once. The chain couples TRBV7-9 to TRBJ2-1; TRBD2 aligns across 10 bases. Germline V gene sequence: CDR1 SEHNR, CDR2 FQNEAQ (reference sequence). The ends lost 8 bases at V and 8 bases at J; junction bases unmatched: 12. This CDR3 contains 15 residues. In DNA, the CDR3 is TGTGCCAGCGGCGCGTCTAGCGGGAGAATCTATGAGCAGTTCTTC. It translates to CASGASSGRIYEQFF.

This chain uses TRBV5-1 with TRBJ2-3; 13 nucleotides align to TRBD2. The V segment lost 4 bases and the J segment 6 bases; nucleotides outside the gene matches: 11. The CDR3 runs 17 residues. CDR1 SGHRS and CDR2 YFSETQ come from the germline V gene. The CDR3 DNA sequence: TGCGCCAGCAGCACCGGACTAGCGGGAGCTTTAGAGGATACGCAGTATTTT. Its translation is CASSTGLAGALEDTQYF.

This clone was found a few times. The genes are TRBV5-6 and TRBJ1-1; D call uncertain. Looked up from germline, CDR1 is SGHDT and CDR2 is YYEEEE. This CDR3 comprises 16 residues. The V and J ends lost 0 bases and 3 bases respectively, with 15 bases between them. CDR3 sequence: CASSLAPVWSDTEAFF. Here the CDR3 DNA reads TGTGCCAGCAGCTTGGCCCCAGTTTGGAGTGACACTGAAGCTTTCTTT.

The V and J genes are TRBV19 and TRBJ2-5; D perhaps matches TRBD2 (6 bases). This CDR3 spans 15 amino acids. Trimming removed 5 bases at V and 5 bases at J, with 18 bases between. Germline-derived CDR1 and CDR2 are LNHDA and SQIVND (reference sequence). CDR3 coding DNA: TGTGCCAGTAGTGCCTTAGCGGAGTTCAGCGAGACCCAGTACTTC. Protein: CASSALAEFSETQYF.

The chain has TRBV28 and TRBJ1-2; D is unresolved. From germline, CDR1 is MDHEN and CDR2 SYDVKM. Trimming removed 5 bases from V and 2 bases from J, with 12 bases in between. The CDR3 consists of 14 residues. The DNA for the CDR3 is TGTGCCAGCAGTGCACAGATAAGGAACTATGGCTACACCTTC. Its translation is CASSAQIRNYGYTF.

This rearrangement joins TRBV6-1 to TRBJ1-5; 11 bases line up with TRBD1. The CDR3 covers 17 residues. Germline assignment: CDR1 MNHNS and CDR2 SASEGT. V shed 0 bases and J 6 bases; nucleotides not matched to a gene: 7. CDR3: CASSEALGQGASQPQHF. The CDR3 DNA sequence: TGTGCCAGCAGTGAAGCTTTAGGACAGGGGGCAAGTCAGCCCCAGCATTTT.

This clone was picked up a small number of times. The chain combines TRBV19 with TRBJ1-2, with D possibly being TRBD1 (5 bases). Germline-derived CDR1 and CDR2 are LNHDA and SQIVND (reference sequence). This CDR3 region has 15 residues. Deletions cut 6 bases from V and 0 bases from J, with 14 bases between. The CDR3 loop is CASSTVIGANYGYTF. For the CDR3, the DNA is TGTGCCAGTAGCACCGTCATAGGGGCTAACTATGGCTACACCTTC.

The chain has TRBV29-1 and TRBJ1-5, with a possible D match to TRBD1 (6 bases). V was clipped by 6 bases and J by 7 bases, with 16 bases between them. Germline V lookup: CDR1 SQVTM, CDR2 ANQGSEA. This CDR3 has 13 amino acids. As DNA, the CDR3 is TGCAGCGTAGTTAACAGGGTTGGCCAGCCCCAGCATTTT. Its translation: CSVVNRVGQPQHF.